Listed below are T cell receptor beta chains from one sample, sequenced in a study of PD-1 blockade in mismatch repair-deficient tumors. Sequencing was performed with immunoSEQ multiplex PCR; in TCRdb, only in-frame clones are kept and a portion is missing. This table has over 100,000 clones, about 83% appearing once. Material: peripheral blood, obtained approximately 60 weeks after starting pembrolizumab. These receptors originate from an adult with mismatch repair-deficient cancer. Each CDR3 is given with its conserved first and last residue. Fields, in order: J gene, V gene, CDR3 protein.

TRBJ1-2	TRBV29-1	CSVESQGQGPSGYTF
TRBJ1-4	TRBV7-2	CASSSTLANEKLFF
TRBJ1-1	TRBV5-1	CASSWTRDTEAFF
TRBJ1-5	TRBV2	CASSPRDRSNQPQHF
TRBJ2-1	TRBV7-8	CASSLSGTSRVGPYNEQFF
TRBJ2-1	TRBV11-3	CASSPLGVALSHNEQFF
TRBJ2-1	TRBV28	CASSSLSGLAGETTRGEQFF
TRBJ1-2	TRBV27	CASSGNRGGYTF
TRBJ2-7	TRBV27	CASSLGREGLEQYF
TRBJ1-1	TRBV27	CASSLAGLNTEAFF
TRBJ2-1	TRBV9	CASSVQSGHLNEQFF
TRBJ1-2	TRBV6-1	CASSEPGQYSEHTF
TRBJ2-1	TRBV5-8	CASVTGGGLGEQFF
TRBJ1-4	TRBV5-1	CASSAGQNEKLFF
TRBJ2-3	TRBV18	CASSPRGLAGTDTQYF
TRBJ1-2	TRBV28	CASSYSRESAYGYTF
TRBJ2-2	TRBV7-3	CASSSSNTGELFF
TRBJ2-3	TRBV18	CASSSTYRGAADTQYF
TRBJ2-7	TRBV4-2	CASSRDTGLAYEQYF
TRBJ2-2	TRBV2	CASSGTGLFTGELFF
TRBJ1-2	TRBV29-1	CSADREVYGYTF
TRBJ2-7	TRBV6-1	CASGGDDSYEQYF
TRBJ1-5	TRBV9	CASSASDNQPQHF
TRBJ2-7	TRBV5-4	CASSLIGAYEQYF
TRBJ2-3	TRBV19	CASSISGTFLDTQYF
TRBJ1-3	TRBV20-1	CSARSLDTIYF
TRBJ2-7	TRBV6-5	CASSYEPGSYEQYF
TRBJ2-1	TRBV7-7	CASSLGGGGGYNEQFF
TRBJ2-7	TRBV7-9	CASSSTGSYEQYF
TRBJ2-7	TRBV11-3	CASSPRGTEPYEQYF
TRBJ1-4	TRBV6-5	CASSYSSTGWEKLFF